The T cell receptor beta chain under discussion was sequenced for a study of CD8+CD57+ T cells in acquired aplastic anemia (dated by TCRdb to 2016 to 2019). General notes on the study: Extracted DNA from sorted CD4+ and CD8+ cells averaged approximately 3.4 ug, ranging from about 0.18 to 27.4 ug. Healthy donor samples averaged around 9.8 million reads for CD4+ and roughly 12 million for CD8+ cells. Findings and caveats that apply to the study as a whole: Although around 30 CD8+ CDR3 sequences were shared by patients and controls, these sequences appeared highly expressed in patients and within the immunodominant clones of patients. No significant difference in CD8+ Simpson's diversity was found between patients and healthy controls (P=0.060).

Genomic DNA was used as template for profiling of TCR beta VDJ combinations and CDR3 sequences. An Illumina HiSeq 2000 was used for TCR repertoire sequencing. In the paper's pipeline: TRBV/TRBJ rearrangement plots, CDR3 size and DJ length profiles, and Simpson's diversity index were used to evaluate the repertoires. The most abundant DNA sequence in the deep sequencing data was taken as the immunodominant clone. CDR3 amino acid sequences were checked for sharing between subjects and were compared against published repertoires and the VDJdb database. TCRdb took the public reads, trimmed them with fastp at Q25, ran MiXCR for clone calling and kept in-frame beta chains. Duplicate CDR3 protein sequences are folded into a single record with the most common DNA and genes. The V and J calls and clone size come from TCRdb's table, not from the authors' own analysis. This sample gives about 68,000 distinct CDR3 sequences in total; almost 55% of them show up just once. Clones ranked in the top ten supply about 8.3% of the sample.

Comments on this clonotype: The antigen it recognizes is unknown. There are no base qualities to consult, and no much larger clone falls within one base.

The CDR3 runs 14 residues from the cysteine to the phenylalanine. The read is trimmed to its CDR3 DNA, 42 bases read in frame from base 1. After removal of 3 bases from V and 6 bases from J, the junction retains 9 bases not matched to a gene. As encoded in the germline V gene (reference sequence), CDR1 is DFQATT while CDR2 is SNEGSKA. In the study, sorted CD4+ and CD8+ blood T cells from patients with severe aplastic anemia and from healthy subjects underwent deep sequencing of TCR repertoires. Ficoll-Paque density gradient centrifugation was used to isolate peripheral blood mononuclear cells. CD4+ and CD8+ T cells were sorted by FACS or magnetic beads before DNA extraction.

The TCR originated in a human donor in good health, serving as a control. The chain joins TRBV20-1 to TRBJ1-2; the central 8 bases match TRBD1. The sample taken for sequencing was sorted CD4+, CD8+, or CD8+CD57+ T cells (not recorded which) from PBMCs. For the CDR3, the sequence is CSASIQGATHGYTF. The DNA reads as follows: TGCAGTGCTAGTATCCAGGGGGCCACCCATGGCTACACCTTC.